The 9 T cell receptor beta chains below were found in one sample sequenced in a study of T cells after yellow fever vaccination. TCRdb recomputed calls from the 5' RACE reads with MiXCR, one row per CDR3 protein. Of approximately 260,000 distinct CDR3 sequences listed, 10% to 15% are singletons. Specimen: CD4+ T cells sorted from PBMCs, collected 45 days after the yellow fever booster vaccination. These receptors all stem from a man under 40 who received the YFV17D yellow fever vaccine.

This clonotype was detected many times. The V and J genes are TRBV5-5 and TRBJ2-4; 9 bases are a match to TRBD2. Germline V CDR1 and CDR2: SGHKS, YYEKEE (reference sequence). CDR3 length equals 15 residues. V dropped 1 base and J dropped 7; count of bases not matched to a gene: 6. CDR3 coding DNA: TGTGCCAGCAGCTTGAGTAGCGGGAGCTCGAACATTCAGTACTTC. Translation gives CASSLSSGSSNIQYF.

The J gene is TRBJ2-5, the V gene TRBV11-3; 8 bases line up with TRBD2. This CDR3 contains 17 residues. In germline, CDR1 is SGHNT, CDR2 YENEEA. V shed 3 bases, J shed 3 bases, and the junction held 12 bases outside the gene matches. The CDR3 bases are TGTGCCAGCAGCTTGGGGCGGCGGGAGGCGGAGGAAGAGACCCAGTACTTC. It codes for CASSLGRREAEEETQYF.

This clonotype was counted between two and nine times. The chain uses TRBV20-1 and TRBJ1-5, with D possibly being TRBD1 (6 bases). The ends were cut back, 3 bases at V and 4 bases at J, with 13 bases in the middle. The CDR3 covers 14 residues. Germline V gene lookup returns CDR1 DFQATT and CDR2 SNEGSKA (reference sequence). The CDR3 sequence: CSASRGRMNQPQHF. CDR3 nucleotide sequence: TGCAGTGCTAGTCGGGGGCGCATGAATCAGCCCCAGCATTTT.

The CDR3 region has the DNA TGCAGTGCTGGATGGACTAGCGGCTTCACAGATACGCAGTATTTT. It translates to CSAGWTSGFTDTQYF. The V call is TRBV20-1, the J call TRBJ2-3; 10 nucleotides agree with TRBD2. Unmatched junction bases numbered 7, after V lost 5 bases and J lost 2 bases. This CDR3 has 15 residues. Germline V CDR1 and CDR2: DFQATT, SNEGSKA (reference sequence).

This clonotype was seen more than once but under ten times. The rearrangement links TRBV2 to TRBJ2-2, with a tentative D call TRBD1 (5 bases). The CDR3 runs 18 residues. Germline CDR1 is SNHLY and CDR2 is FYNNEI. Trimming took off 1 base at V and 3 bases at J, with 18 bases between the two ends. In DNA form, the CDR3 reads TGTGCCAGCAGTGAAGAGGGCATCAGGGTTCTGGACACCGGGGAGCTGTTTTTT. This translates into CASSEEGIRVLDTGELFF. Combining the CDR3 with reference TRBV2 and TRBJ2-2 gives the whole variable domain EPEVTQTPSHQVTQMGQEVILRCVPISNHLYFYWYRQILGQKVEFLVSFYNNEISEKSEIFDDQFSVERPDGSNFTLKIRSTKLEDSAMYFCASSEEGIRVLDTGELFFGEGSRLTVL.

Regarding this clonotype: At one boundary the junction diverges from the germline segment, which might be a read error. The chain couples TRBV7-9 to TRBJ1-2, with 9 positions matching TRBD1. The V gene's germline CDR1 is SEHNR and CDR2 FQNEAQ (reference sequence). CDR3 size: 14 residues. For the CDR3, the DNA is TGTGACAGCAGCTTGGGGACAGGGTCCGATGGCTACACCTTC. Translation gives CDSSLGTGSDGYTF.

CDR3 residues: CSARDRLGGETQYF. CDR3 coding DNA: TGCAGTGCTAGAGATCGGTTGGGAGGAGAGACCCAGTACTTC. This sequence joins TRBV20-1 and TRBJ2-5; D is possibly TRBD2 (6 bases). Per the germline V gene, CDR1 is DFQATT and CDR2 is SNEGSKA (reference sequence). The CDR3 sequence is 14 residues long. Trimming removed 0 bases from V and 4 bases from J, with 12 bases in between.

The chain carries TRBV5-1 and TRBJ2-3, with TRBD1 matching 7 bases. With 2 bases clipped from V and 0 bases from J, the junction kept 9 bases outside the gene matches. The CDR3 runs 17 residues. Germline CDR1 SGHRS, CDR2 YFSETQ. This CDR3 is CASSLKAGGASTDTQYF. For the CDR3, the DNA is TGCGCCAGCAGCTTAAAAGCAGGGGGAGCTAGCACAGATACGCAGTATTTT.

Points on this clonotype: A read error may explain this, as a much larger clone is one base away. The rearrangement links TRBV20-1 to TRBJ1-1; D gene unclear. V lost 5 bases and J 4 bases, leaving 14 bases between the germline ends. The germline V gene encodes CDR1 DFQATT and CDR2 SNEGSKA (reference sequence). This CDR3 has 13 amino acids. As DNA, the CDR3 is TGCAGTGCTCCTGGACCGCTGAGCACTGAAGCTTTCTTT. Translated, it gives CSAPGPLSTEAFF.